A selection of T cell receptor beta chains follows, all from one sample in a study of beta chain features in type 1 diabetes. Sequencing used immunoSEQ multiplex PCR; TCRdb keeps in-frame clones, though not all of them. In the table there are about 370,000 clones, around 9.6% of which are singletons. Material for sequencing was central memory CD4+ T cells from blood. The receptors were gathered from a man aged 30 to 39 with type 1 diabetes. Each CDR3 is given with its conserved first and last residue. The D gene is left open where the match is weak. Some rows have no size entry. The others give once, few or many, or a class for an expanded clone.

>.|TRBJ2-5|TRBV11-2|few
CASSSGGSETQYF
TGTGCCAGCAGTTCAGGGGGGTCCGAGACCCAGTACTTC
>.|TRBJ2-1|TRBV15|.
CATSRGSAVNEQFF
TGTGCCACCAGCAGAGGGTCCGCGGTCAATGAGCAGTTCTTC
>.|TRBJ2-5|TRBV15|.
CATSRDRGGETQYF
TGTGCCACCAGCAGAGACAGGGGTGGGGAGACCCAGTACTTC
>.|TRBJ1-5|TRBV15|.
CATSTNHRVIGNQPQHF
TGTGCCACCAGCACAAATCACAGGGTGATAGGCAATCAGCCCCAGCATTTT
>TRBD2|TRBJ2-7|TRBV28|.
CASSRSGSLRYEQYF
TGTGCCAGCAGTCGTAGCGGGAGCCTCAGATACGAGCAGTACTTC
>.|TRBJ2-1|TRBV2|many
CASSAGVQEQFF
TGTGCCAGCAGTGCCGGCGTGCAGGAGCAGTTCTTC
>TRBD1|TRBJ1-2|TRBV6-6|few
CASRTGGEGYTF
TGTGCCAGCAGGACAGGGGGGGAAGGCTACACCTTC
>TRBD2|TRBJ2-2|TRBV5-4|.
CASSLGVPGGTGELFF
TGTGCCAGCAGCTTGGGAGTACCGGGAGGGACCGGGGAGCTGTTTTTT
>.|TRBJ2-5|TRBV5-4|.
CASSSGLPQETQYF
TGTGCCAGCAGCTCAGGACTGCCCCAAGAGACCCAGTACTTC
>.|TRBJ2-7|TRBV11-2|few
CASSRGPPPYEQYF
TGTGCCAGCAGCCGCGGGCCCCCTCCCTACGAGCAGTACTTC
>.|TRBJ1-2|TRBV7-9|.
CASSFETPPAINGYTF
TGTGCCAGCAGCTTCGAGACACCTCCGGCGATAAATGGCTACACCTTC
>.|TRBJ1-2|TRBV7-2|few
CASSLGQGNYGYTF
TGTGCCAGCAGCTTAGGTCAGGGGAACTATGGCTACACCTTC